These 7 T cell receptor beta chains came from one sample sequenced in a study of T cells expressing NK-cell markers. TCRdb re-called the 5' RACE reads; one entry per CDR3 protein, DNA not given. The sample table sets out 130,000 to 150,000 distinct CDR3 sequences. Material: blood T cells: a sorted CD56 or NKG2C T cell subset, CD4+ or CD8+ T cells, or bulk PBMC T cells (not recorded which). All receptors derive from a man aged 18 to 30 in good health.

The V call is TRBV6-5, the J call TRBJ2-1; TCRdb's D gene call, TRBD2, goes unchecked for lack of DNA. The CDR3 length is 16 residues. Per germline, CDR1 MNHEY and CDR2 SVGAGI. This CDR3 is CASWALGSGRGNEQFF.

The chain is built from TRBV15 and TRBJ2-1; without DNA, the TCRdb call of TRBD2 cannot be checked. This CDR3 has 14 residues. Per germline, CDR1 LNHNV and CDR2 YYDKDF (reference sequence). This CDR3 is CATSGSGLNNEQFF.

The chain employs TRBV29-1 and TRBJ2-4; TCRdb's D call of TRBD2 is untestable without DNA. Germline V gives CDR1 SQVTM, CDR2 ANQGSEA. The CDR3 runs to 14 residues. The CDR3 region is CSAKSGGAKNIQYF.

The V and J genes are TRBV20-1 and TRBJ1-1; absent DNA, TCRdb's TRBD1 call cannot be checked. This CDR3 is built from 15 residues. The V gene's germline CDR1 is DFQATT and CDR2 SNEGSKA (reference sequence). This CDR3 reads CSARDQGAWDTEAFF.

The rearrangement links TRBV7-9 to TRBJ2-2. CDR1 is SEHNR, CDR2 FQNEAQ, per germline (reference sequence). This CDR3 region has 14 residues. CDR3 sequence: CASSFSSDAGELFF.

The chain combines TRBV5-6 with TRBJ2-3; the TRBD1 assignment by TCRdb is unverifiable without DNA. The germline V gene encodes CDR1 SGHDT and CDR2 YYEEEE. CDR3 length equals 13 residues. The CDR3 is CASSSYRADTQYF.

The J gene is TRBJ2-5, the V gene TRBV4-3; TCRdb designates TRBD1, a call that cannot be tested without DNA. This CDR3 comprises 13 residues. Germline V gene data show CDR1 as LGHNA and CDR2 as YSLEER. CDR3 in amino acids: CASSQDSGETQYF.